A selection of T cell receptor beta chains follows, all from one sample in a study of molecular identifiers for immune sequencing clone quantification. TCRdb re-called the PCR reads through MiXCR, storing one row per CDR3 protein. The table shows around 470,000 distinct CDR3 sequences, with 20% to 25% occurring only once. Input material: naive CD8+ T cells from blood, with Jurkat cell RNA spiked in. The receptors here all came from a human donor in good health. Some libraries in this study had Jurkat cell RNA spiked in. CDR3s include the opening cysteine and the closing phenylalanine or tryptophan. A D gene is named only where the DNA matches it firmly. Rows may omit the clone size; those that give it use once, few, many or a size class.

J gene: TRBJ2-7; V gene: TRBV5-5; D gene: .; clone size: few; CDR3 DNA: TGTGCCAGCAGCTCCGAAGCCCTGGGGGCCTACGAGCAGTACTTC; CDR3 protein: CASSSEALGAYEQYF
J gene: TRBJ1-2; V gene: TRBV9; D gene: .; clone size: few; CDR3 DNA: TGTGCCAGCAGCCCAGGGAGGGACGGCTATGGCTACACCTTC; CDR3 protein: CASSPGRDGYGYTF
J gene: TRBJ1-5; V gene: TRBV6-2/TRBV6-3; D gene: .; clone size: once; CDR3 DNA: TGTGCCAGCAGGCTCAATGGAAGGGAAAGCAATCAGCCCCAGCGTTTT; CDR3 protein: CASRLNGRESNQPQRF
J gene: TRBJ2-7; V gene: TRBV20-1; D gene: TRBD2; clone size: .; CDR3 DNA: TGCAGTGCTAGGGATCTAGCGGGAGGCGCCTACGAGCAGTACTTC; CDR3 protein: CSARDLAGGAYEQYF
J gene: TRBJ2-7; V gene: TRBV12-3/TRBV12-4; D gene: .; clone size: many; CDR3 DNA: TGTGCCAGCAGACTAACCGACGAGCAGTACTTC; CDR3 protein: CASRLTDEQYF
J gene: TRBJ1-1; V gene: TRBV4-1; D gene: TRBD1; clone size: few; CDR3 DNA: TGCGCCAGCAGCCATGAAGACAGGGCGAACACTGAAGCTTTCTTT; CDR3 protein: CASSHEDRANTEAFF
J gene: TRBJ1-2; V gene: TRBV6-5; D gene: TRBD1; clone size: .; CDR3 DNA: TGTGCCAGCAGTTATACGGGACAGGGGGCGGATGGCTACACCTTC; CDR3 protein: CASSYTGQGADGYTF
J gene: TRBJ2-7; V gene: TRBV5-6; D gene: TRBD2; clone size: few; CDR3 DNA: TGTGCCAGCAGCAGACCCGGGACTAGCGGGGGCTACGAGCAGTACTTC; CDR3 protein: CASSRPGTSGGYEQYF
J gene: TRBJ2-3; V gene: TRBV18; D gene: TRBD1; clone size: many; CDR3 DNA: TGTGCCAGCTCACCAACGATCGAGGGGGCCTGGGAAGATACGCAGTATTTT; CDR3 protein: CASSPTIEGAWEDTQYF
J gene: TRBJ2-5; V gene: TRBV6-2/TRBV6-3; D gene: TRBD1; clone size: few; CDR3 DNA: TGTGCCAGCAGTAGGACAGGGGGATACCAAGAGACCCAGTACTTC; CDR3 protein: CASSRTGGYQETQYF
J gene: TRBJ1-6; V gene: TRBV7-2; D gene: .; clone size: many; CDR3 DNA: TGTGCCAGCAGCTGGGGCGGTTCACCCCTCCACTTT; CDR3 protein: CASSWGGSPLHF
J gene: TRBJ2-7; V gene: TRBV9; D gene: .; clone size: .; CDR3 DNA: TGTGCCAGCAGCCCCTCGTGGCGGGGAAACGAGCAGTACTTC; CDR3 protein: CASSPSWRGNEQYF
J gene: TRBJ2-5; V gene: TRBV7-6; D gene: TRBD2; clone size: .; CDR3 DNA: TGTGCCAGCAGCTTAGCGCGGGGGGCGGGAGAGACCCAGTACTTC; CDR3 protein: CASSLARGAGETQYF
J gene: TRBJ1-5; V gene: TRBV28; D gene: .; clone size: few; CDR3 DNA: TGTGCCAGCAGTTTGCGGGGGCAGAATCAGCCCCAGCATTTT; CDR3 protein: CASSLRGQNQPQHF
J gene: TRBJ2-5; V gene: TRBV7-8; D gene: .; clone size: many; CDR3 DNA: TGTGCCAGCAGCTCAGAGACCCAGTACTTC; CDR3 protein: CASSSETQYF
J gene: TRBJ2-2; V gene: TRBV30; D gene: .; clone size: few; CDR3 DNA: TGTGCCTGGAGTGCCATGGGTCCCGGGGAGCTGTTTTTT; CDR3 protein: CAWSAMGPGELFF
J gene: TRBJ2-3; V gene: TRBV9; D gene: .; clone size: many; CDR3 DNA: TGTGCCAGCAGCCCTCCGTCCCAGATAACGCAGTATTTT; CDR3 protein: CASSPPSQITQYF
J gene: TRBJ2-7; V gene: TRBV9; D gene: TRBD1; clone size: many; CDR3 DNA: TGTGCCAGCAGCGTAGGAGGGGACAGCTACTACGAGCAGTACTTC; CDR3 protein: CASSVGGDSYYEQYF
J gene: TRBJ1-6; V gene: TRBV12-3/TRBV12-4; D gene: TRBD1; clone size: .; CDR3 DNA: TGTGCCAGCAGTTCGGGGGGACAGGCGAGATCACCCCTCCACTTT; CDR3 protein: CASSSGGQARSPLHF
J gene: TRBJ2-3; V gene: TRBV5-5; D gene: .; clone size: many; CDR3 DNA: TGTGCCAGCAGCGAGGACAGCTATTTCACAGATACGCAGTATTTT; CDR3 protein: CASSEDSYFTDTQYF
J gene: TRBJ1-5; V gene: TRBV20-1; D gene: TRBD1; clone size: many; CDR3 DNA: TGCAGTGCTAGGATCGACAGGGATGAAAGTCAGCCCCAGCATTTT; CDR3 protein: CSARIDRDESQPQHF
J gene: TRBJ2-7; V gene: TRBV20-1; D gene: TRBD2; clone size: .; CDR3 DNA: TGCAGTGCTAGAGATGACGGGAGGGCCGGCTACGAGCAGTACTTC; CDR3 protein: CSARDDGRAGYEQYF
J gene: TRBJ1-1; V gene: TRBV7-6; D gene: .; clone size: many; CDR3 DNA: TGTGCCAGCAGCCTTTTCTCGAACACTGAAGCTTTCTTT; CDR3 protein: CASSLFSNTEAFF
J gene: TRBJ2-2; V gene: TRBV12-3/TRBV12-4; D gene: TRBD2; clone size: few; CDR3 DNA: TGTGCCAGCAGCAGAACTAGCGGGGGGGCTGGGGAGCTGTTTTTT; CDR3 protein: CASSRTSGGAGELFF
J gene: TRBJ2-3; V gene: TRBV9; D gene: .; clone size: many; CDR3 DNA: TGTGCCAGCAGCGCGTTTACTAGCACAGATACGCAGTATTTT; CDR3 protein: CASSAFTSTDTQYF
J gene: TRBJ2-1; V gene: TRBV19; D gene: TRBD1; clone size: .; CDR3 DNA: TGTGCCAGTAGTAAACTTCCGGGACAGGGGGTTCATGAGCAGTTCTTC; CDR3 protein: CASSKLPGQGVHEQFF
J gene: TRBJ1-6; V gene: TRBV7-9; D gene: TRBD1; clone size: many; CDR3 DNA: TGTGCCAGCAACTCCGATGGACAGGGGTATTCACCCCTCCACTTT; CDR3 protein: CASNSDGQGYSPLHF
J gene: TRBJ1-1; V gene: TRBV6-5; D gene: .; clone size: .; CDR3 DNA: TGTGCCAGCAGTTATGGGTCACAGGGTAACACTGAAGCTTTCTTT; CDR3 protein: CASSYGSQGNTEAFF
J gene: TRBJ2-3; V gene: TRBV25-1; D gene: TRBD2; clone size: .; CDR3 DNA: TGTGCCAGTAGACTAGCGAGCGGCACAGATGCGCAGTATTTT; CDR3 protein: CASRLASGTDAQYF
J gene: TRBJ1-6; V gene: TRBV21-1; D gene: .; clone size: many; CDR3 DNA: TGTGCCAGCAGCAAACCGGCCTCCTATAATTCACCCCTCCACTTT; CDR3 protein: CASSKPASYNSPLHF
J gene: TRBJ2-5; V gene: TRBV6-1; D gene: .; clone size: few; CDR3 DNA: TGTGCCAGCAGTGAAGGGGTCACGAGGCCCTCAGAGACCCAGTACTTC; CDR3 protein: CASSEGVTRPSETQYF
J gene: TRBJ2-7; V gene: TRBV5-6; D gene: .; clone size: few; CDR3 DNA: TGTGCCAGCAGTCGAGGTCCTGGGACCTACGAGCAGTACTTC; CDR3 protein: CASSRGPGTYEQYF
J gene: TRBJ1-5; V gene: TRBV29-1; D gene: TRBD1; clone size: many; CDR3 DNA: TGCAGCGTCAAAGGACAGGGCAATCAGCCCCAGCATTTT; CDR3 protein: CSVKGQGNQPQHF
J gene: TRBJ2-3; V gene: TRBV5-6; D gene: .; clone size: many; CDR3 DNA: TGTGCCAGCAGCTTGTCCTCAAACACAGATACGCAGTATTTT; CDR3 protein: CASSLSSNTDTQYF
J gene: TRBJ1-1; V gene: TRBV6-2/TRBV6-3; D gene: TRBD1; clone size: .; CDR3 DNA: TGTGCCAGCAGTCGCACGCGACAGGGAATGAACACTGAAGCTTTCTTT; CDR3 protein: CASSRTRQGMNTEAFF
J gene: TRBJ2-7; V gene: TRBV5-6; D gene: .; clone size: .; CDR3 DNA: TGTGCCAGCAGCTCGGGACACCAACTCTACGAGCAGTACTTC; CDR3 protein: CASSSGHQLYEQYF
J gene: TRBJ2-3; V gene: TRBV10-3; D gene: TRBD2; clone size: few; CDR3 DNA: TGTGCCATCAGTGAGTCTGGGAGGGCCGATAGTAATACGCAGTATTTT; CDR3 protein: CAISESGRADSNTQYF
J gene: TRBJ2-7; V gene: TRBV6-2/TRBV6-3; D gene: .; clone size: .; CDR3 DNA: TGTGCCAGCAGCCCCGACAGGCCCGTAAACTACGAGCAGTACTTC; CDR3 protein: CASSPDRPVNYEQYF
J gene: TRBJ1-6; V gene: TRBV7-2; D gene: .; clone size: few; CDR3 DNA: TGTGCCAGCAGCCCCCCGAGAGGCAGTCAAATTAATCCTAATTCACCCCTCCACTTT; CDR3 protein: CASSPPRGSQINPNSPLHF
J gene: TRBJ1-4; V gene: TRBV7-9; D gene: TRBD1; clone size: few; CDR3 DNA: TGTGCCAGCAGCACCGAGACAGGGGGCCCCTCTACAAATGAAAAACTGTTTTTT; CDR3 protein: CASSTETGGPSTNEKLFF
J gene: TRBJ1-1; V gene: TRBV7-2; D gene: .; clone size: many; CDR3 DNA: TGTGCCAGCAGGGTGGGGGGGCGGACTGAAGCTTTCTTT; CDR3 protein: CASRVGGRTEAFF
J gene: TRBJ2-7; V gene: TRBV5-1; D gene: .; clone size: many; CDR3 DNA: TGCGCCAGCAGCTTGGGGATGGGGCAGAGCTCCTACGAGCAGTACTTC; CDR3 protein: CASSLGMGQSSYEQYF
J gene: TRBJ1-3; V gene: TRBV12-5; D gene: .; clone size: .; CDR3 DNA: TGTGCTAATGGTTTTGGCAGGGGTCCTGGAAACACCATATATTTT; CDR3 protein: CANGFGRGPGNTIYF
J gene: TRBJ1-5; V gene: TRBV2; D gene: .; clone size: many; CDR3 DNA: TGTGCCAGCAATCTTAATCTGGATCAGCCCCAGCATTTT; CDR3 protein: CASNLNLDQPQHF
J gene: TRBJ2-3; V gene: TRBV7-9; D gene: TRBD2; clone size: few; CDR3 DNA: TGTGCCAGCAGCTTTAGCGGGGGCTTAGATACGCAGTATTTT; CDR3 protein: CASSFSGGLDTQYF
J gene: TRBJ2-1; V gene: TRBV7-3; D gene: .; clone size: few; CDR3 DNA: TGTGCCAGCAGATCATCACTGGACCCTACGGCTGAGCAGTTCTTC; CDR3 protein: CASRSSLDPTAEQFF
J gene: TRBJ1-1; V gene: TRBV7-9; D gene: .; clone size: many; CDR3 DNA: TGTGCCAGCACTCAGGGGTCGAACACTGAAGCTTTCTTT; CDR3 protein: CASTQGSNTEAFF
J gene: TRBJ2-3; V gene: TRBV6-5; D gene: .; clone size: .; CDR3 DNA: TGTGCCAGCAGTACCTTAACAGGGTCTCCCTACACAGATACGCAGTATTTT; CDR3 protein: CASSTLTGSPYTDTQYF
J gene: TRBJ2-7; V gene: TRBV19; D gene: .; clone size: .; CDR3 DNA: TGTGCCAGTAGTACAGGGGCCTCCTACGAGCAGTACTTC; CDR3 protein: CASSTGASYEQYF
J gene: TRBJ2-3; V gene: TRBV7-9; D gene: .; clone size: many; CDR3 DNA: TGTGCCAGCAGCACCTGGGACAGCACAGATACGCAGTATTTT; CDR3 protein: CASSTWDSTDTQYF
J gene: TRBJ2-7; V gene: TRBV7-9; D gene: .; clone size: many; CDR3 DNA: TGTGCCAGCAGCTTTATTGGGACCGACGAGCAGTACTTC; CDR3 protein: CASSFIGTDEQYF
J gene: TRBJ2-7; V gene: TRBV9; D gene: TRBD2; clone size: few; CDR3 DNA: TGTGCCAGCAGCCCCGTTCTAGCGGGAGGATACGAGCAGTACTTC; CDR3 protein: CASSPVLAGGYEQYF
J gene: TRBJ2-7; V gene: TRBV19; D gene: .; clone size: .; CDR3 DNA: TGTGCCAGTAGTCCAACAGGTCTGTACGAGCAGTACTTC; CDR3 protein: CASSPTGLYEQYF
J gene: TRBJ2-1; V gene: TRBV9; D gene: .; clone size: many; CDR3 DNA: TGTGCCAGCAGCACTCAGAATACGATGGGGTTGGATGAGCAGTTCTTC; CDR3 protein: CASSTQNTMGLDEQFF
J gene: TRBJ2-3; V gene: TRBV6-5; D gene: .; clone size: many; CDR3 DNA: TGTGCCAGCAGTTCAAGGGCGGCCGTGGATACGCAGTATTTT; CDR3 protein: CASSSRAAVDTQYF
J gene: TRBJ2-2; V gene: TRBV10-2; D gene: TRBD2; clone size: .; CDR3 DNA: TGCGCCAGCAGTGAGTCGAGGCTAGCGGAGACCCCGAACACCGGGGAGCTGTTTTTT; CDR3 protein: CASSESRLAETPNTGELFF
J gene: TRBJ2-3; V gene: TRBV7-2; D gene: TRBD1; clone size: many; CDR3 DNA: TGTGCCAGCAGCTTACCGGGACAGGGGTATGGCACAGATACGCAGTATTTT; CDR3 protein: CASSLPGQGYGTDTQYF
J gene: TRBJ2-7; V gene: TRBV28; D gene: .; clone size: many; CDR3 DNA: TGTGCCAGCACCAGCTCCTACGAGCAGTACTTC; CDR3 protein: CASTSSYEQYF
J gene: TRBJ2-7; V gene: TRBV5-1; D gene: TRBD1; clone size: few; CDR3 DNA: TGCGCCAGCAGCGGATCCGGGACAGGGAACGAGCAGTACTTC; CDR3 protein: CASSGSGTGNEQYF